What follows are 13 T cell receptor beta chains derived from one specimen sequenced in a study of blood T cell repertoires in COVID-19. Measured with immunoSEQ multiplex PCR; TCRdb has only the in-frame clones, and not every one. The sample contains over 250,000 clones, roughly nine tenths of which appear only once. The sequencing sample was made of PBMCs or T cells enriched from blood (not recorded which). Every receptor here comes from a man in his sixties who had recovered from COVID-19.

CDR3 loop: CASSLVAPGGAGNSPLHF. The CDR3 DNA follows: TGTGCCAGCAGCTTAGTAGCTCCAGGGGGCGCGGGAAATTCACCCCTCCACTTT. This chain uses TRBV7-6 with TRBJ1-6; TRBD1 agrees at 8 bases. There are 18 residues in the CDR3. The V and J ends lost 1 base and 7 bases, in that order; junction bases with no gene match: 12. Germline CDR1 and CDR2: SGHVS and FNYEAQ.

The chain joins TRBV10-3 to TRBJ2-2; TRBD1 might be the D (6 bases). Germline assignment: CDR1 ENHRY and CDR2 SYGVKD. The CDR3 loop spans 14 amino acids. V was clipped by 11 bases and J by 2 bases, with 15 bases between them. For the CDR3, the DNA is TGTGCCGCCCACCCGGACAGTAACACCGGGGAGCTGTTTTTT. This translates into CAAHPDSNTGELFF.

CDR3 region: CASSTSGSYEQYF. CDR3 in DNA: TGTGCCAGCAGCACTAGCGGCTCCTACGAGCAGTACTTC. J is TRBJ2-7 and V is TRBV6-5, with 8 bases aligning to TRBD2. This CDR3 has 13 amino acids. CDR1 and CDR2 from the germline V gene are MNHEY and SVGAGI. Germline trimming cut 6 bases from V and 0 bases from J; bases unmatched to any gene: 1.

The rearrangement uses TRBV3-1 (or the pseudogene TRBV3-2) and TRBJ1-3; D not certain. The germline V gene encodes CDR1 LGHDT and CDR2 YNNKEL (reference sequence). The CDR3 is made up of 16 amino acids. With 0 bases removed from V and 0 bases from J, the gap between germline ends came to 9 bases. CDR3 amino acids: CASSQDRRNSGNTIYF. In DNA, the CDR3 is TGTGCCAGCAGCCAAGATAGGCGGAACTCTGGAAACACCATATATTTT.

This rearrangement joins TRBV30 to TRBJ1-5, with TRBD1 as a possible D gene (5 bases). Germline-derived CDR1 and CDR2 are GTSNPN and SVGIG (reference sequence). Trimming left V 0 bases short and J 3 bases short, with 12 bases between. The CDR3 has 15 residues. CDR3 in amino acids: CAWSVAGMNNQPQHF. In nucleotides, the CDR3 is TGTGCCTGGAGTGTCGCAGGGATGAACAATCAGCCCCAGCATTTT.

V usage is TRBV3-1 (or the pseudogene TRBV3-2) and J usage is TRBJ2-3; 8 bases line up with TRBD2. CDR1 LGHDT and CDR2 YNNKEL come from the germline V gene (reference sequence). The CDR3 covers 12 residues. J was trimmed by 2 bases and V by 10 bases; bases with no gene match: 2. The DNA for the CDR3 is TGTGCCACGGGGGGGGCCACAGATACGCAGTATTTT. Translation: CATGGATDTQYF.

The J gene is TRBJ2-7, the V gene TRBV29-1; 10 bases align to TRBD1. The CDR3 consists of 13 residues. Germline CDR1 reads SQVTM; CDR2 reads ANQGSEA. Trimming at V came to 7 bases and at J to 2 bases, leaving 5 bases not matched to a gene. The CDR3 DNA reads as TGCAGCGCCGGACAGGGGGGTCCCTACGAGCAGTACTTC. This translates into CSAGQGGPYEQYF.

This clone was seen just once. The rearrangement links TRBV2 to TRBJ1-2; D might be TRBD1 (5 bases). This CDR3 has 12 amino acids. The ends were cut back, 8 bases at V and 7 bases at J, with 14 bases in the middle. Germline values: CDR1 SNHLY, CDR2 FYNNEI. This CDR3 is CASLKVGAGYTF. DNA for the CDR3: TGTGCCAGCCTTAAAGTAGGGGCTGGCTACACCTTC.

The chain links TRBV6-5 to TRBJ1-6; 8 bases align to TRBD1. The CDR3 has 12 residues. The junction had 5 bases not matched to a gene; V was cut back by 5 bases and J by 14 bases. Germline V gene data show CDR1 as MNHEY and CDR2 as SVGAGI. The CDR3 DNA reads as TGTGCCAGCAGTAGACAGGGGAGCGCCCTCCACTTT. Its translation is CASSRQGSALHF.

CDR3 sequence reads: CASSLSADTQYF. CDR3 nucleotides: TGTGCCAGCAGTTTATCTGCAGATACGCAGTATTTT. This chain connects TRBV28 to TRBJ2-3; D is ambiguous. The germline gives CDR1 MDHEN, CDR2 SYDVKM. The length of the CDR3 is 12 residues. V dropped 1 base and J dropped 4 bases, with 3 bases sitting between them.

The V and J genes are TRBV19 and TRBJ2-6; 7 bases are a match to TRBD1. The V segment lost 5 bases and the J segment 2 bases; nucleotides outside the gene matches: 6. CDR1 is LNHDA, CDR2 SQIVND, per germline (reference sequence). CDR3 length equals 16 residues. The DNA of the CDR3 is TGTGCCAGTAGTGCGTACAGGGGCGCTGGGGCCAACGTCCTGACTTTC. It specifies CASSAYRGAGANVLTF. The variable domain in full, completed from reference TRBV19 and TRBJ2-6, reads DGGITQSPKYLFRKEGQNVTLSCEQNLNHDAMYWYRQDPGQGLRLIYYSQIVNDFQKGDIAEGYSVSREKKESFPLTVTSAQKNPTAFYLCASSAYRGAGANVLTFGAGSRLTVL.

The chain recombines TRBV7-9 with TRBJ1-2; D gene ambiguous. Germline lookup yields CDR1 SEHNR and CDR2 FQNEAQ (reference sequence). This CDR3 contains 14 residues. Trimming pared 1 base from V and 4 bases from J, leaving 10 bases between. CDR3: CASSLGEGSYGYTF. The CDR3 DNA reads TGTGCCAGCAGCTTAGGGGAGGGTAGCTATGGCTACACCTTC. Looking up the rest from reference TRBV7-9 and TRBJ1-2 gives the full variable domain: DTGVSQNPRHKITKRGQNVTFRCDPISEHNRLYWYRQTLGQGPEFLTYFQNEAQLEKSRLLSDRFSAERPKGSFSTLEIQRTEQGDSAMYLCASSLGEGSYGYTFGSGTRLTVV.

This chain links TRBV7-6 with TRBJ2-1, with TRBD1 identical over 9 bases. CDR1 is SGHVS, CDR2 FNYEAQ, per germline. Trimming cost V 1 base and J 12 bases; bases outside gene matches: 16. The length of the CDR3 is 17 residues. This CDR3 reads CASSLVAGQGVQGVQFF. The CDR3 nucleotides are TGTGCCAGCAGCTTAGTCGCGGGACAGGGAGTTCAAGGTGTGCAGTTCTTC.